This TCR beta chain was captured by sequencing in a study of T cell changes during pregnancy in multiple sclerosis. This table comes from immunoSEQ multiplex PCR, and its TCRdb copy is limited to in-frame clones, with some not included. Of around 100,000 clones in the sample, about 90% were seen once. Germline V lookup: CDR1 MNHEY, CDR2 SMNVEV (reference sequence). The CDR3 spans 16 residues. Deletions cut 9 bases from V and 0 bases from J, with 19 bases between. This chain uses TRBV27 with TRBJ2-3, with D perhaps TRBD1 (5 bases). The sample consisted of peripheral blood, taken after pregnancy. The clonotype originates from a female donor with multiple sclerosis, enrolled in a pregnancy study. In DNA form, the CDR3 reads TGTGCCAGGAGTGGGGCGAACCAGTATAGCACAGATACGCAGTATTTT. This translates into CARSGANQYSTDTQYF.